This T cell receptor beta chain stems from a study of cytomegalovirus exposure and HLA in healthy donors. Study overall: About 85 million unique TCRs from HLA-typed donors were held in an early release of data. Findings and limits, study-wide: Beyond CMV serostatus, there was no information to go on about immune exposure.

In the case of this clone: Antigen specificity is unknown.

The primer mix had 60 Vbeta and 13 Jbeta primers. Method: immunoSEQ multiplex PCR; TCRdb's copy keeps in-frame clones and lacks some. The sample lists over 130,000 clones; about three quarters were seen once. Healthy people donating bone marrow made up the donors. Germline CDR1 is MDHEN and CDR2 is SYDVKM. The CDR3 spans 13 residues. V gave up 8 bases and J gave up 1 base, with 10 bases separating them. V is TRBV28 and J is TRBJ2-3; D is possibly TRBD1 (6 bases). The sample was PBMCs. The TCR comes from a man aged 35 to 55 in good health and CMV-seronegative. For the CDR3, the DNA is TGTGCCAGCGCACAGGGTGGCACAGATACGCAGTATTTT. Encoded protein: CASAQGGTDTQYF.